The present T cell receptor (beta chain) was sequenced within a study of T cell clonotyping in hematopoietic cell transplantation. General observations from the study: Graft donor and pretransplant recipient Inverse Simpson Index values predicted broader posttransplant TCR diversity.

The method was immunoSEQ multiplex PCR; TCRdb's version includes in-frame clones alone and lacks a portion of them. The sample has 14,000 or so clones; 94% are singletons. As for this clone: What it binds is unknown.

The CDR3 runs to 15 residues. CDR1 and CDR2 (germline): WNHNN, SYGVQD (reference sequence). V gave up 8 bases and J gave up 1 base; unmatched junction bases: 6. The chain combines TRBV10-1 with TRBJ1-4, with 8 bases fitting TRBD1. The source of this sequence is a male patient aged 55-69 years who had an allogeneic stem cell transplant from an unrelated donor, so the T cells may come from the graft donor. Some clones in this sample may be carry-over from other donors' samples. The sequencing here drew on PBMCs, taken 30 days after allogeneic stem cell transplant. The CDR3 is CASSSGTGTNEKLFF. As DNA, the CDR3 is TGCGCCAGCTCATCGGGGACAGGAACTAATGAAAAACTGTTTTTT.